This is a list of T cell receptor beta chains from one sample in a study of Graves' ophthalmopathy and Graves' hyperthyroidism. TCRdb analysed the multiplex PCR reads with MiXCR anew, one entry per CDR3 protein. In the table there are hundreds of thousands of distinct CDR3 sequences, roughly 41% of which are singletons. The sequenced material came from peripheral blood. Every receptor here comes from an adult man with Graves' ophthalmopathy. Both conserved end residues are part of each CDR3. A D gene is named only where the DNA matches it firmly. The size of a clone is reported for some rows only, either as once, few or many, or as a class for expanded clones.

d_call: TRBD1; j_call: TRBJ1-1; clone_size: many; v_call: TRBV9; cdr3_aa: CASSARIGQGGTEAFF; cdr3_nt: TGTGCCAGCAGCGCTAGAATCGGACAGGGAGGCACTGAAGCTTTCTTT
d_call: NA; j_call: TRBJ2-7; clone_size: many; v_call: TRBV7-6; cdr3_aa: CASSLGAGSYEQYF; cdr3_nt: TGTGCCAGCAGCTTAGGGGCAGGATCCTACGAGCAGTACTTC
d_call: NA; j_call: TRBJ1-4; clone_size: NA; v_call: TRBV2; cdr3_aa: CASSGVGEKLFF; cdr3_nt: TGTGCCAGCAGTGGGGTGGGGGAAAAACTGTTTTTT
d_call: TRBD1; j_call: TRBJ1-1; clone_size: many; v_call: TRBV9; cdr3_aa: CASSVGQGNTEAFF; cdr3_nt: TGTGCCAGCAGCGTAGGACAGGGAAACACTGAAGCTTTCTTT
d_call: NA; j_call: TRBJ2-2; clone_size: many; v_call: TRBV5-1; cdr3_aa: CASSLDRSGELFF; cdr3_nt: TGCGCCAGCAGCCTAGACAGGTCCGGGGAGCTGTTTTTT
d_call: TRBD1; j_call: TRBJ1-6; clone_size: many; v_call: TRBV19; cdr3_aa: CASRTGGSPLHF; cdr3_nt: TGTGCCAGTAGAACAGGGGGTTCACCCCTCCACTTT
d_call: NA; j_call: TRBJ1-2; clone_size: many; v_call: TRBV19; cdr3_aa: CASSIQGHYGYTF; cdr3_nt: TGTGCCAGTAGTATACAGGGTCACTATGGCTACACCTTC
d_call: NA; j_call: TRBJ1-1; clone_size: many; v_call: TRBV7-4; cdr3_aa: CASSPRFTGLNTEAFF; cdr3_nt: TGTGCCAGCAGCCCGAGGTTCACAGGGCTGAACACTGAAGCTTTCTTT
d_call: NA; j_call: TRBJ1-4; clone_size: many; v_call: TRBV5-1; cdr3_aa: CASSPVDHRREKLFF; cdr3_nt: TGCGCCAGCAGCCCGGTCGACCACAGACGTGAAAAACTGTTTTTT
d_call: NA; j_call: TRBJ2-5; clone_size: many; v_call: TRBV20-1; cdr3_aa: CSARRVDQETQYF; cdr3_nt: TGCAGTGCACGAAGGGTAGATCAAGAGACCCAGTACTTC
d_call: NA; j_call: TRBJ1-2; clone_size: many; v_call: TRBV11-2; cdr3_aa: CASSPSGGGDGYTF; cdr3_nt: TGTGCCAGCAGCCCCTCTGGGGGTGGGGACGGCTACACCTTC
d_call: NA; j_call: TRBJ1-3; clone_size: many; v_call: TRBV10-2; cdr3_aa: CASSGGGNTIYF; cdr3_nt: TGCGCCAGCAGTGGGGGCGGAAACACCATATATTTT
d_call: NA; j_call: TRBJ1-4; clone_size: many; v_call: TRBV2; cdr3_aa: CASSDGRRFNEKLFF; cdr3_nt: TGTGCCAGCAGTGATGGAAGACGGTTCAATGAAAAACTGTTTTTT
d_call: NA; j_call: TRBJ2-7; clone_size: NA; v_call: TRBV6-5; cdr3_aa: CASSYSSQTSYEQYF; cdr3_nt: TGTGCCAGCAGTTACTCGTCGCAGACCTCCTACGAGCAGTACTTC
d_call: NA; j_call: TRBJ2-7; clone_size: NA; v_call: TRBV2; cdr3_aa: CASSAAGRAYEQYF; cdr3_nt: TGTGCCAGCAGTGCGGCAGGGCGGGCCTACGAGCAGTACTTC
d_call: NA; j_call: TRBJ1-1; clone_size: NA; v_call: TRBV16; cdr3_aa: CASSQSTVGTEAFF; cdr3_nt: TGTGCCAGCAGCCAATCCACAGTGGGGACTGAAGCTTTCTTT
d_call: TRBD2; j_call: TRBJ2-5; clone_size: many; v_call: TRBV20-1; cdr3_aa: CSARDLRTSVETQYF; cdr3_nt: TGCAGTGCTAGAGATCTGCGGACTAGCGTGGAGACCCAGTACTTC
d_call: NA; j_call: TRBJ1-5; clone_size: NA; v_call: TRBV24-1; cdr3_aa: CATSPGGAQEDQPQHF; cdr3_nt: TGTGCCACCAGCCCGGGGGGTGCACAGGAAGATCAGCCCCAGCATTTT
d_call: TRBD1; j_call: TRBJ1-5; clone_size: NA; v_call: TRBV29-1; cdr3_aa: CSVVLGGDRSNQPQHF; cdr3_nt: TGCAGCGTTGTGTTGGGTGGGGACAGGAGTAATCAGCCCCAGCATTTT
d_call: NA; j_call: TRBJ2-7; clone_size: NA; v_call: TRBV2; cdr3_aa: CASSEGVGYYEQYF; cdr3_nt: TGTGCCAGCAGTGAAGGGGTCGGATACTACGAGCAGTACTTC
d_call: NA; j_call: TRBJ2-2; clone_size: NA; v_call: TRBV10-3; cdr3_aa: CAIRGQGTPGSCFF; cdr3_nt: NA
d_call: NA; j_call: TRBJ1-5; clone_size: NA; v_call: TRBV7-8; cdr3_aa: CASSLRGRSSNQPQHF; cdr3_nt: TGTGCCAGCAGCCTAAGGGGGAGGAGTAGCAATCAGCCCCAGCATTTT
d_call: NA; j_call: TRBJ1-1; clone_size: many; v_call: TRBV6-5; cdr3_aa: CASSLRQAREAFF; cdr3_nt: TGTGCCAGCAGTCTCAGACAGGCCCGGGAAGCTTTCTTT
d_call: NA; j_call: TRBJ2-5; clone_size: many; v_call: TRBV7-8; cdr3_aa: CASTLGISETQYF; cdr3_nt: TGTGCCAGCACTCTCGGTATTTCAGAGACCCAGTACTTC
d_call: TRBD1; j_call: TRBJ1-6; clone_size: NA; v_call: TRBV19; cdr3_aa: CASSTNNRGALHF; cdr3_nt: TGTGCCAGTAGTACCAATAACAGGGGGGCCCTCCACTTT
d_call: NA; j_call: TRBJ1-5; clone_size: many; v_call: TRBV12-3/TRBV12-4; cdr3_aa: CASSGGYSNQPQHF; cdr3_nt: TGTGCCAGCAGTGGCGGGTATAGCAATCAGCCCCAGCATTTT
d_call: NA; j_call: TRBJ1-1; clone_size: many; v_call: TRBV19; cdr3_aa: CASSITDTTGKHTEAFF; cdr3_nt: TGTGCCAGTAGTATAACCGACACAACAGGAAAACACACTGAAGCTTTCTTT
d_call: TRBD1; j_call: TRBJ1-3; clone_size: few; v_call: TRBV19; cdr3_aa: CASSRQGTTSGNTIYF; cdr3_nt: TGTGCCAGTAGTAGACAGGGGACTACCTCTGGAAACACCATATATTTT
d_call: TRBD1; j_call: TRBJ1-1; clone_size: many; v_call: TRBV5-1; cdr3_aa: CASSPDRESEAFF; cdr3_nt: TGCGCCAGCAGCCCCGACAGGGAGAGTGAAGCTTTCTTT
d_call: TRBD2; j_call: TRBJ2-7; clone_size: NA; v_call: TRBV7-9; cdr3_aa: CASRPLSGGSTDTQYF; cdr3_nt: TGTGCCAGCAGACCTTTGAGCGGGGGGTCCACAGATACGCAGTACTTC
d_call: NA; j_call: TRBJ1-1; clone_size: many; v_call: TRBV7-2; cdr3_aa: CASSTRQRVRRLSEAFF; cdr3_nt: TGTGCCAGCAGCACCCGACAGAGGGTCCGTCGATTGTCTGAAGCTTTCTTT